The 10 T cell receptor beta chains below come from one sample, sequenced in a study of blood T cells in healthy people across ages. The use of a sample-barcoded 5' primer and a J-beta primer mix characterized a second PCR of about 7 to 12 cycles. TCRdb ran MiXCR on the 5' RACE reads and lists one entry per CDR3 protein. The table has some 1,500,000 distinct CDR3 sequences, under 55% seen once. Sequenced sample: blood. All receptors come from a woman between 18 and 29 years old in good health.

V usage is TRBV6-5 and J usage is TRBJ2-1; perhaps TRBD2 as D (5 bases). Trimming removed 10 bases from V and 3 bases from J, with 19 bases in between. CDR3 length: 15 residues. The V gene's germline CDR1 is MNHEY and CDR2 SVGAGI. The CDR3 reads CATQHRPGIYNEQFF. The DNA of the CDR3 is TGTGCCACACAACATCGACCGGGAATCTACAATGAGCAGTTCTTC.

The chain is built from TRBV4-3 and TRBJ1-6; a weak D match, TRBD1 (5 bases). The germline V gene has CDR1 LGHNA and CDR2 YSLEER. Trimming removed 0 bases from V and 8 bases from J, with 11 bases in between. The CDR3 totals 15 residues. For the CDR3, the DNA is TGCGCCAGCAGCCAAGATCCCAGGGTTGATTCACCCCTCCACTTT. Translated: CASSQDPRVDSPLHF.

The chain joins TRBV9 to TRBJ1-2; tentatively, D is TRBD1 (6 bases). CDR1 and CDR2 (germline): SGDLS, YYNGEE. Trimming stripped 0 bases from V and 3 bases from J, with 9 bases between. CDR3 length equals 14 residues. This CDR3 is CASSVVSGDYGYTF. In nucleotides, the CDR3 is TGTGCCAGCAGCGTAGTGTCAGGGGACTATGGCTACACCTTC.

As regards this clonotype: This may be a read error, as it is one base from a much larger clone. V is TRBV29-1 and J is TRBJ2-1, with TRBD1 matching 7 bases. The germline CDR1 and CDR2 sequences are SQVTM and ANQGSEA. CDR3 length: 13 amino acids. V shed 6 bases, J shed 10 bases, and the junction held 12 bases outside the gene matches. CDR3: CSVAGTEPYEQFF. CDR3 nucleotides: TGCAGCGTCGCCGGGACAGAACCTTACGAGCAGTTCTTC.

The chain joins TRBV6-2 or TRBV6-3 to TRBJ1-1, with a tentative D call TRBD1 (6 bases). V lost 1 base and J lost 1, with 10 bases in between. This CDR3 is built from 15 residues. Per germline, CDR1 MNHEY and CDR2 SVGEGT. The CDR3 DNA reads as TGTGCCAGCAGTTACTTGGGGGCTGCGAACACTGAAGCTTTCTTT. Its protein is CASSYLGAANTEAFF.

Turning to this clonotype: The junction differs from germline at one of its ends, possibly a read error. The chain combines TRBV12-3 or TRBV12-4 with TRBJ1-2; perhaps TRBD1 as D (5 bases). This CDR3 has 14 amino acids. This CDR3 is CASSLGQGAYGHTF. CDR3 bases: TGTGCCAGCAGTTTGGGGCAGGGAGCCTATGGCCACACCTTC.

This clonotype appeared once. This may be a read error, as it is one base from a much larger clone. V is TRBV12-3 or TRBV12-4 and J is TRBJ2-5; tentative D call: TRBD2 (6 bases). Trimming shortened V by 2 bases and J by 1 base, and 17 bases separated the two germline ends. The CDR3 runs to 17 residues. The CDR3: CASSLLYPGVSQETQYF. CDR3 nucleotide sequence: TGTGCCAGCAGTTTATTATATCCGGGAGTTTCCCAAGAGACCCAGTACTTC.

The CDR3: CASSLGAGTANSPLHF. In DNA form, the CDR3 reads TGTGCCAGCAGCTTAGGGGCTGGGACAGCAAATTCACCCCTCCACTTT. V gene TRBV7-6 combines with J gene TRBJ1-6; 7 bases are shared with TRBD1. This CDR3 is built from 16 residues. The germline gives CDR1 SGHVS, CDR2 FNYEAQ. V shed 1 base, J shed 7 bases, and the junction held 7 bases outside the gene matches.

This sequence joins TRBV19 and TRBJ1-4, with TRBD1 as a possible D gene (6 bases). Germline CDR1 reads LNHDA; CDR2 reads SQIVND (reference sequence). V lost 4 bases and J lost 4, with 16 bases in between. The length of the CDR3 is 16 residues. The CDR3 nucleotides are TGTGCCAGTAGTACCACGGGACACCAAGTTAATGAAAAACTGTTTTTT. Protein product: CASSTTGHQVNEKLFF.

This clonotype was observed a few times. The chain recombines TRBV11-2 with TRBJ2-1; 7 bases fit TRBD2. Germline values: CDR1 SGHAT, CDR2 FQNNGV. The trim removed 6 bases at V and 1 base at J, leaving 15 bases unmatched. This CDR3 is 18 amino acids long. CDR3 sequence: CASSPWTLLAESYNEQFF. For the CDR3, the DNA is TGTGCCAGCAGTCCCTGGACCCTTCTAGCGGAGTCCTACAATGAGCAGTTCTTC. Filled out from reference TRBV11-2 and TRBJ2-1, the complete variable domain reads EAGVAQSPRYKIIEKRQSVAFWCNPISGHATLYWYQQILGQGPKLLIQFQNNGVVDDSQLPKDRFSAERLKGVDSTLKIQPAKLEDSAVYLCASSPWTLLAESYNEQFFGPGTRLTVL.